This T cell receptor beta chain was captured in a study of CD8+ T cells in alopecia areata. At the level of the study: Tofacitinib exposure lasted 6 to 18 months, followed by 6 months off drug.

Germline V gene lookup returns CDR1 SGHNT and CDR2 YYREEE (reference sequence). The CDR3 contains 12 residues. Trimming stripped 3 bases from V and 3 bases from J, with 6 bases between. After isolation, RNA underwent reverse transcription to generate cDNA as the sequencing template. Sequencing used immunoSEQ multiplex PCR; TCRdb keeps in-frame clones, though not all of them. Of about 130,000 clones in the sample, roughly 61% were seen once. Alopecia areata patients provided lesional scalp punch biopsies and peripheral blood, both collected for the study. The researchers isolated CD4+ and CD8+ T cells from PBMCs by sorting.

V usage is TRBV5-4 and J usage is TRBJ2-5; D not resolved. The receptor comes from a human donor with alopecia areata. The sample was CD4+ T cells sorted from blood, taken at week 0. The CDR3 coding sequence is TGTGCCAGCAGCTCCAACGAAGAGACCCAGTACTTC. Translated, it gives CASSSNEETQYF.